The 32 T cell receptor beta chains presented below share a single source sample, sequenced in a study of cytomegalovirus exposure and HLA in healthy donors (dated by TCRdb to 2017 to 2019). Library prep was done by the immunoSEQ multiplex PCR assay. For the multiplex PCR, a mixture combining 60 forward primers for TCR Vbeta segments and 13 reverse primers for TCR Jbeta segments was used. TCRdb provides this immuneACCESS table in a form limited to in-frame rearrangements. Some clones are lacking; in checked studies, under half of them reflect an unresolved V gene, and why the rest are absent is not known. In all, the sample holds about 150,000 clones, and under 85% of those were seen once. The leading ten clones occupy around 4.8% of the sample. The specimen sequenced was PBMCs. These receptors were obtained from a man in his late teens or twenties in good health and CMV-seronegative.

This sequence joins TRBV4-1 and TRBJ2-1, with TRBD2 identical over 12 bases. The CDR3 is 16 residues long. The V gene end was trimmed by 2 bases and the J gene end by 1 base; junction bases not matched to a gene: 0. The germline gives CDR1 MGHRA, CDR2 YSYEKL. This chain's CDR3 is CASSQLAGGSYNEQFF. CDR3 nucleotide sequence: TGCGCCAGCAGCCAACTAGCGGGAGGGTCCTACAATGAGCAGTTCTTC.

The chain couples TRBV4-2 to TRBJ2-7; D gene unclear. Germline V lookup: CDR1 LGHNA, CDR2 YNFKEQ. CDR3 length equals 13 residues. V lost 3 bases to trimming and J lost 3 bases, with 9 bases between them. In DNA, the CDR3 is TGTGCCAGCAGCCAGGCTGAGGACTACGAGCAGTACTTC. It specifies CASSQAEDYEQYF.

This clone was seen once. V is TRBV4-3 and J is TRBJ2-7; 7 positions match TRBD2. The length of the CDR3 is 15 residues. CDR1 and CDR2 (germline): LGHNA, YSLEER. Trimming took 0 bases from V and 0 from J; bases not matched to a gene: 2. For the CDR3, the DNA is TGCGCCAGCAGCCAAGATACGGGGGGCTCCTACGAGCAGTACTTC. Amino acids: CASSQDTGGSYEQYF.

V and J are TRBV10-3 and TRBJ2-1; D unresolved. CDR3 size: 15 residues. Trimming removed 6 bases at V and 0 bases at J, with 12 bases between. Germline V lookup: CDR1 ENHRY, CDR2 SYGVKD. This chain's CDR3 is CAIRRQDSSYNEQFF. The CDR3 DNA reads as TGTGCCATCAGGCGCCAGGATAGCTCCTACAATGAGCAGTTCTTC.

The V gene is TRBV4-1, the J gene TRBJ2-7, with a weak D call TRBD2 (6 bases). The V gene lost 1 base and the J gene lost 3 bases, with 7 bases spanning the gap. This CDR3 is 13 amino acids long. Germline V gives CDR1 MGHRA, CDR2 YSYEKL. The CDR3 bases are TGCGCCAGCAGCCAAGTCGGGAGCTACGAGCAGTACTTC. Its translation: CASSQVGSYEQYF.

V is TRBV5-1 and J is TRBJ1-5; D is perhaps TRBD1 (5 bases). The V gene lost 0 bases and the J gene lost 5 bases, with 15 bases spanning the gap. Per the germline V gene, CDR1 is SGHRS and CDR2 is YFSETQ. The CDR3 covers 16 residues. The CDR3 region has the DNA TGCGCCAGCAGCTTGGTAGGGCCAGGGCATGATCAGCCCCAGCATTTT. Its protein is CASSLVGPGHDQPQHF. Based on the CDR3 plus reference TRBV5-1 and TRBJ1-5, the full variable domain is KAGVTQTPRYLIKTRGQQVTLSCSPISGHRSVSWYQQTPGQGLQFLFEYFSETQRNKGNFPGRFSGRQFSNSRSEMNVSTLELGDSALYLCASSLVGPGHDQPQHFGDGTRLSIL.

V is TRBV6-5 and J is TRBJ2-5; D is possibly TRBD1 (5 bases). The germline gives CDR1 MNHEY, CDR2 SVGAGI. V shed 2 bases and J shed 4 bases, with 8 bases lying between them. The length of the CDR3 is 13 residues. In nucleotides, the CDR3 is TGTGCCAGCAGTTACCAGGGTAGAGAGACCCAGTACTTC. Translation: CASSYQGRETQYF.

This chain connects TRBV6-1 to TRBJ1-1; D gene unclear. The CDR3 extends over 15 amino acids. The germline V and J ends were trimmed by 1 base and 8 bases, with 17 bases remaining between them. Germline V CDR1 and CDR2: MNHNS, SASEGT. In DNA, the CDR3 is TGTGCCAGCAGTGAAGTTACCAGGTTTCCCACGGAAGCTTTCTTT. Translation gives CASSEVTRFPTEAFF.

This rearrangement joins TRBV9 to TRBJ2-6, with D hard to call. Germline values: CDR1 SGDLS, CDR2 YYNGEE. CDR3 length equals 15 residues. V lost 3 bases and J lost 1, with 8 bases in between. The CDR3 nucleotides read TGTGCCAGCAGCGCAACCGGTTCTGGGGCCAACGTCCTGACTTTC. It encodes CASSATGSGANVLTF.

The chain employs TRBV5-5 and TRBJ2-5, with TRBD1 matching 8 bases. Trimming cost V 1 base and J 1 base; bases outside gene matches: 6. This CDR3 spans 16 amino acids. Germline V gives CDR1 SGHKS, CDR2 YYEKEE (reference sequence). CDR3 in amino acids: CASSLNRGASQETQYF. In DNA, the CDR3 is TGTGCCAGCAGCTTGAACAGGGGGGCAAGCCAAGAGACCCAGTACTTC.

In DNA form, the CDR3 reads TGTGCCATCAGTGTCGTTCAGGACAATGAGCAGTTCTTC. As protein: CAISVVQDNEQFF. The V and J genes are TRBV10-3 and TRBJ2-1; D is uncertain. The CDR3 runs to 13 residues. Germline values: CDR1 ENHRY, CDR2 SYGVKD. V dropped 4 bases and J dropped 5 bases, with 9 bases sitting between them.

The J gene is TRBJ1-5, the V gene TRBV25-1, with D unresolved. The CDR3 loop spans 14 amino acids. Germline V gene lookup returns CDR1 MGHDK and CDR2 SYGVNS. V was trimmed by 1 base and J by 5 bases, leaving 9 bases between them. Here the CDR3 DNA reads TGTGCCAGCAGTGAATGGGTCCGGGATCAGCCCCAGCATTTT. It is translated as CASSEWVRDQPQHF.

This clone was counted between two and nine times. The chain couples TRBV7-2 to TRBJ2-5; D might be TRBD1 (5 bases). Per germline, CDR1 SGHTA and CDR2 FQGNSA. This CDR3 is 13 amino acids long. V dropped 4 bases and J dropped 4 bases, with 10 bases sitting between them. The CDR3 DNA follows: TGTGCCAGCAGCTCCAGGGTCCTAGAGACCCAGTACTTC. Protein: CASSSRVLETQYF.

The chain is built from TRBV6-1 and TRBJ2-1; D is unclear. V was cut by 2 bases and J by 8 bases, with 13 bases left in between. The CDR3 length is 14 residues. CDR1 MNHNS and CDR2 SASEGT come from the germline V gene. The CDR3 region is CASSESGTIHEQFF. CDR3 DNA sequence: TGTGCCAGCAGTGAAAGTGGAACTATCCATGAGCAGTTCTTC.

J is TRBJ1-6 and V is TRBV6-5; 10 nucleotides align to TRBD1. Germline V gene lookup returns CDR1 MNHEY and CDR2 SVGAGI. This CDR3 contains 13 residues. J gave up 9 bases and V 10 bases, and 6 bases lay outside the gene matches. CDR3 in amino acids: CATGGDRGSPLHF. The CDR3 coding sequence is TGTGCCACGGGGGGGGACAGGGGTTCACCCCTCCACTTT.

DNA for the CDR3: TGTGCCAGCAGCTTAGAGACTAGCGGGTACTACGAGCAGTACTTC. This translates into CASSLETSGYYEQYF. The chain has TRBV7-2 and TRBJ2-7; 10 bases map to TRBD2. J was trimmed by 3 bases and V by 1 base; bases with no gene match: 3. Germline CDR1 and CDR2: SGHTA and FQGNSA. There are 15 residues in the CDR3.

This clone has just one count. CDR3 bases: TGTGCCAGCAGCAAAACAGGGGGCTATAACACTGAAGCTTTCTTT. Translated: CASSKTGGYNTEAFF. V usage is TRBV21-1 and J usage is TRBJ1-1; the D call in the table, TRBD1, was not verified against the DNA. TRBV21-1 is a pseudogene locus. The CDR3 consists of 15 residues.

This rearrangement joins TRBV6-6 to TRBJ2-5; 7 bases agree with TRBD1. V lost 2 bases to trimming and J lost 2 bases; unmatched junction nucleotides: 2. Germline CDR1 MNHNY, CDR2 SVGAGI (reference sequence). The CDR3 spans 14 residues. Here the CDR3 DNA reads TGTGCCAGCAGTTACGGGACAGCTCAAGAGACCCAGTACTTC. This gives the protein CASSYGTAQETQYF.

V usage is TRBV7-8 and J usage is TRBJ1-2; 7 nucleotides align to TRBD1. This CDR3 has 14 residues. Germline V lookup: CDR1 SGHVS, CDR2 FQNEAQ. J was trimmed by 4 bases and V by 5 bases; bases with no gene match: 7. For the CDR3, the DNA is TGTGCCAGCAGCACCAGTCGACAGGGCTATGGCTACACCTTC. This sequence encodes CASSTSRQGYGYTF.

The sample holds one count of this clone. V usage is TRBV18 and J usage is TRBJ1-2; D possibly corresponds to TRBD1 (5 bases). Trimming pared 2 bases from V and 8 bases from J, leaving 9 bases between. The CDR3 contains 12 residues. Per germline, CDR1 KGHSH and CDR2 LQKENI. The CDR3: CASSPGAGGYTF. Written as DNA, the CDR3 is TGTGCCAGCTCACCAGGGGCAGGAGGCTACACCTTC.

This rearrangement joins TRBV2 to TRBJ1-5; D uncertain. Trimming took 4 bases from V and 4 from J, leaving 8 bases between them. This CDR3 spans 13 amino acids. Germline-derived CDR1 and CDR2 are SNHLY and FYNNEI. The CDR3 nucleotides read TGTGCCAGCAGTGTCGGGTTAAATCAGCCCCAGCATTTT. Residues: CASSVGLNQPQHF. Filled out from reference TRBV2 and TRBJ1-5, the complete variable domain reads EPEVTQTPSHQVTQMGQEVILRCVPISNHLYFYWYRQILGQKVEFLVSFYNNEISEKSEIFDDQFSVERPDGSNFTLKIRSTKLEDSAMYFCASSVGLNQPQHFGDGTRLSIL.

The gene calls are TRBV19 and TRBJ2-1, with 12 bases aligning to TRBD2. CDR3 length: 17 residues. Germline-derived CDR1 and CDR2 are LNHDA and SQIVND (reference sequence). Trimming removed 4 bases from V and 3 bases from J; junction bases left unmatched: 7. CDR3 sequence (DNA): TGTGCCAGTAGTACCCGACTAGCGGGGGCCATCTACAATGAGCAGTTCTTC. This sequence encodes CASSTRLAGAIYNEQFF. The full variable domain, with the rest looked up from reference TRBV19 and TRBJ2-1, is DGGITQSPKYLFRKEGQNVTLSCEQNLNHDAMYWYRQDPGQGLRLIYYSQIVNDFQKGDIAEGYSVSREKKESFPLTVTSAQKNPTAFYLCASSTRLAGAIYNEQFFGPGTRLTVL.

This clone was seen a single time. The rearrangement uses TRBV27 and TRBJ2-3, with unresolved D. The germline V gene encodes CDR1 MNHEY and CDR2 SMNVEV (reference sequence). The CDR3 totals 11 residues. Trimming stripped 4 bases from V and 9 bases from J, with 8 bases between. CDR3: CASSSRYTQYF. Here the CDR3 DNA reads TGTGCCAGCAGTTCGAGATACACGCAGTATTTT.

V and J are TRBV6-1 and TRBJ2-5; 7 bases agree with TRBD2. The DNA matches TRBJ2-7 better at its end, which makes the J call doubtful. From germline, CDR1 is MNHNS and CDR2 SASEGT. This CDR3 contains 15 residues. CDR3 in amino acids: CASSGGDYSSYEQYF. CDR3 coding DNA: TGTGCCAGCAGTGGGGGGGACTACTCGTCCTACGAGCAGTACTTC.

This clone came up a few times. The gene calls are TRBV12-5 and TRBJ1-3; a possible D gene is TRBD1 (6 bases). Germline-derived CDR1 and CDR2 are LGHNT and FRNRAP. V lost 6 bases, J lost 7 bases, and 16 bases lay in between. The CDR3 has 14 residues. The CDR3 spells CASGQGRGRNTIYF. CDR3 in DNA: TGTGCTAGTGGGCAGGGGAGGGGCCGGAACACCATATATTTT.

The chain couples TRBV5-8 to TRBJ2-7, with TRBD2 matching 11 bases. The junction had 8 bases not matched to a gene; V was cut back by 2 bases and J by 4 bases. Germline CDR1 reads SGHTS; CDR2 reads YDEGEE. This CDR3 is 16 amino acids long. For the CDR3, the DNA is TGTGCCAGCAGCTTAGGGGACGGGACTAGCGGTTACGAGCAGTACTTC. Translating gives CASSLGDGTSGYEQYF. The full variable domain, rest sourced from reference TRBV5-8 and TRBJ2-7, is EAGVTQSPTHLIKTRGQQATLRCSPISGHTSVYWYQQALGLGLQFLLWYDEGEERNRGNFPPRFSGRQFPNYSSELNVNALELEDSALYLCASSLGDGTSGYEQYFGPGTRLTVT.

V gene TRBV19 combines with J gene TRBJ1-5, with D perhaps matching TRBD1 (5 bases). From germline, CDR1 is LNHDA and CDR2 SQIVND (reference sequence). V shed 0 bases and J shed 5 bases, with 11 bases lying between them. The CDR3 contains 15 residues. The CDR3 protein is CASSIDQGGYQPQHF. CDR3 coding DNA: TGTGCCAGTAGTATAGACCAGGGAGGTTATCAGCCCCAGCATTTT.

CDR3 DNA sequence: TGTGCCAGTAGTATTTGGACTAGCGCTAACAATGAGCAGTTCTTC. Its translation: CASSIWTSANNEQFF. The chain uses TRBV19 and TRBJ2-1; 9 bases agree with TRBD2. V lost 3 bases and J lost 5; bases outside the gene matches: 5. This CDR3 spans 15 amino acids. The germline CDR1 and CDR2 sequences are LNHDA and SQIVND (reference sequence).

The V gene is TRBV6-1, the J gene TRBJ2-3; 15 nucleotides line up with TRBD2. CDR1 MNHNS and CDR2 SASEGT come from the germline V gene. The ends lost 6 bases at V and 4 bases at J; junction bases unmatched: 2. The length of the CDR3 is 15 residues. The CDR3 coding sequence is TGTGCCAGCAGAGGGACTAGCGGGGGGCCAGATACGCAGTATTTT. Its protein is CASRGTSGGPDTQYF.

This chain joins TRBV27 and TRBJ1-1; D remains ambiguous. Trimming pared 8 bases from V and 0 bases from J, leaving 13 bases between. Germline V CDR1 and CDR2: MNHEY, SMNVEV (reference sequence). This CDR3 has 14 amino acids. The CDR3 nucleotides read TGTGCCAGCCGAATCGGGGTCATGAACACTGAAGCTTTCTTT. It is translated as CASRIGVMNTEAFF.

The CDR3 loop reads CASSLQNGYNEQFF. CDR3 in DNA: TGTGCCAGCAGCTTGCAAAACGGGTACAATGAGCAGTTCTTC. The V and J genes are TRBV7-9 and TRBJ2-1; D unclear. Trimming pared 3 bases from V and 4 bases from J, leaving 10 bases between. This CDR3 contains 14 residues. Germline V CDR1 and CDR2: SEHNR, FQNEAQ (reference sequence).

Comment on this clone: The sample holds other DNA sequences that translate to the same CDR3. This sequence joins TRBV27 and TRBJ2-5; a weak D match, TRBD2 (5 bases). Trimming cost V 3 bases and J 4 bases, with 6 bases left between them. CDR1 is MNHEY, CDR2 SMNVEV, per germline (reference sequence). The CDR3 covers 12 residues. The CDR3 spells CASSFRGETQYF. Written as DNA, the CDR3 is TGTGCCAGCAGTTTTCGGGGAGAGACCCAGTACTTC.